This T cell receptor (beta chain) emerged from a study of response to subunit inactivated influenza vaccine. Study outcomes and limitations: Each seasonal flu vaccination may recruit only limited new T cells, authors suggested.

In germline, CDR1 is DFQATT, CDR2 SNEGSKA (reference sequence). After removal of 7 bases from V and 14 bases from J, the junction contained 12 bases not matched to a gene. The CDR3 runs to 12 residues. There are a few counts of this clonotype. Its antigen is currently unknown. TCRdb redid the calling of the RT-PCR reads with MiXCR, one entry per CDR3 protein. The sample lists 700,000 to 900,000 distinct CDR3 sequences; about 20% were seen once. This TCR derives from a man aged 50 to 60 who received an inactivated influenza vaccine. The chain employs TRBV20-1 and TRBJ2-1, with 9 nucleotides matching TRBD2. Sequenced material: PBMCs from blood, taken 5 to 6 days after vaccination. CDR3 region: CSGLRGGVGEFF. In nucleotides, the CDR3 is TGCAGTGGACTACGCGGGGGGGTTGGGGAGTTCTTC.